The TCR beta chain under discussion was sequenced for a study of T cells in Graves' hyperthyroidism and ophthalmopathy. Germline CDR1 and CDR2: ENHRY and SYGVKD. This CDR3 contains 19 residues. V gave up 1 base and J gave up 0 bases, with 19 bases separating them. Study-level points and caveats: Ophthalmopathy was predicted by the model a median of about 6.5 months ahead of onset. Ophthalmopathy cases were set apart from stable hyperthyroidism by a 13 V-J model.

TCR beta CDR3 regions were amplified from RNA. A first-round RT-PCR of the TCR CDR3 used the HTBI primer set. TCRdb reanalysed the multiplex PCR reads using MiXCR and keeps one entry per CDR3 protein. Of more than 500,000 distinct CDR3 sequences listed, 46% were seen once; the top ten hold about 40%. This clonotype was recorded at least ten times. Its antigen is not identified. V gene TRBV10-3 combines with J gene TRBJ1-3; unclear D gene. Sequenced sample: peripheral blood or thyroid tissue (not recorded which). The sequence came from an adult woman with Graves' disease, either hyperthyroidism or ophthalmopathy (not recorded which). The CDR3, as DNA: TGTGCCATCAGTGAGTTTGGCGACAATCTCGAAGGCTCTGGAAACACCATATATTTT. Protein sequence: CAISEFGDNLEGSGNTIYF.